The clone carrying this T cell receptor beta chain came up once. From germline, CDR1 is KGHSH and CDR2 LQKENI. The CDR3 runs 16 residues. Between the trimmed V and J ends, which lost 0 bases and 2 bases, there was a span of 11 bases. Profiled with immunoSEQ multiplex PCR; TCRdb holds only in-frame clones, not every one. The data contain about 380,000 clones, approximately 95% of them seen just once; the ten biggest clones take up around 0.019%. The sample is drawn from a study of shared T cell receptors in the human thymus. This chain joins TRBV18 and TRBJ1-3; D unclear. The sequenced material came from thymocytes. The origin of this receptor is a human donor. The CDR3 protein is CASSPPGRATGNTIYF. CDR3 in DNA: TGTGCCAGCTCACCACCAGGCCGAGCTACTGGAAACACCATATATTTT. The entire variable domain, with the rest obtained from reference TRBV18 and TRBJ1-3, is as follows: NAGVMQNPRHLVRRRGQEARLRCSPMKGHSHVYWYRQLPEEGLKFMVYLQKENIIDESGMPKERFSAEFPKEGPSILRIQQVVRGDSAAYFCASSPPGRATGNTIYFGEGSWLTVV.